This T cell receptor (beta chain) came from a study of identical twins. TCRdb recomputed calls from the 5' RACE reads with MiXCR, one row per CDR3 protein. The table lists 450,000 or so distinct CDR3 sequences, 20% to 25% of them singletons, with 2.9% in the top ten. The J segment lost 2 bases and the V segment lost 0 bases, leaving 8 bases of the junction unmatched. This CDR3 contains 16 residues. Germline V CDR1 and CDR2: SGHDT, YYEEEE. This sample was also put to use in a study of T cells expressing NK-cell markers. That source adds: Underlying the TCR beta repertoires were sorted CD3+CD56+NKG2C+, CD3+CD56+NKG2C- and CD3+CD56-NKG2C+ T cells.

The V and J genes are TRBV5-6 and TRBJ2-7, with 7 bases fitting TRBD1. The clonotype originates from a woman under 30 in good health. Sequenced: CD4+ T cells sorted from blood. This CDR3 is CASSLGLTGKAYEQYF. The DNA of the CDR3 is TGTGCCAGCAGCTTGGGGCTGACAGGGAAAGCCTACGAGCAGTACTTC. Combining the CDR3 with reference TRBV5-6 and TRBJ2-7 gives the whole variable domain DAGVTQSPTHLIKTRGQQVTLRCSPKSGHDTVSWYQQALGQGPQFIFQYYEEEERQRGNFPDRFSGHQFPNYSSELNVNALLLGDSALYLCASSLGLTGKAYEQYFGPGTRLTVT.